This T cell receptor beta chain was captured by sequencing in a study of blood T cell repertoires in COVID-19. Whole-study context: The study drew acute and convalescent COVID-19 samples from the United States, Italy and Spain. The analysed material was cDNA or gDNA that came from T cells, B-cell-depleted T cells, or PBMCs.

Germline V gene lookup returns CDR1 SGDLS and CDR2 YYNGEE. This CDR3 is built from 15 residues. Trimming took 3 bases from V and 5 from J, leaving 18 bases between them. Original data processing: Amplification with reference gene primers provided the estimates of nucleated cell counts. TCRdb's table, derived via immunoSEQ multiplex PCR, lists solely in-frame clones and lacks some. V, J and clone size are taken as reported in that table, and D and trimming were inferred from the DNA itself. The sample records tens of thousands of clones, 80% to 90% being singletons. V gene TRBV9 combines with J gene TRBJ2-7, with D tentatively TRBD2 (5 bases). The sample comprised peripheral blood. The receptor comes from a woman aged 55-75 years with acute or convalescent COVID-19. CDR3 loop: CASSEAPTRAHEQYF. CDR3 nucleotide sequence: TGTGCCAGCAGCGAGGCCCCAACTAGGGCCCACGAGCAGTACTTC.